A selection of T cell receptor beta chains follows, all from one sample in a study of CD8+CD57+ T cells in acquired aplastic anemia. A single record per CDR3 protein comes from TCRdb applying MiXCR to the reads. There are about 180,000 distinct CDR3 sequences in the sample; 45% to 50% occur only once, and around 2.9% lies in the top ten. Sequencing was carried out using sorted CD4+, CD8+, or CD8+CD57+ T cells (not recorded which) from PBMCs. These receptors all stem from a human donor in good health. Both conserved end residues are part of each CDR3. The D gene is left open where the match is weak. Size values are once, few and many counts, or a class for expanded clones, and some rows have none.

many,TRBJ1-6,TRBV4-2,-,TGTGCCAGCAGCCAAGATTACAATTCACCCCTCCACTTT,CASSQDYNSPLHF
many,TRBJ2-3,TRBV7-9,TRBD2,TGTGCCAGCAGTCTTCTAGCGGGAGTCACAGATACGCAGTATTTT,CASSLLAGVTDTQYF
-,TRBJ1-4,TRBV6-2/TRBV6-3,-,TGTGCCAGCAGTTACGTGGGGCGTCCTGAAAAACTGTTTTTC,CASSYVGRPEKLFF
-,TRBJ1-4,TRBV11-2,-,TGTGCCAGCTCGCCTCACGGGGCGCAGTATGAAAAACTGTTTTTT,CASSPHGAQYEKLFF
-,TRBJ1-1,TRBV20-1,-,TGCAGTGCTAGAAAGGGGAACTACGCTTTCTTT,CSARKGNYAFF
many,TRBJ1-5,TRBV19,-,TGTGCCAGTAGTGGACAGCTCTTTCAGCCCCAGCATTTT,CASSGQLFQPQHF
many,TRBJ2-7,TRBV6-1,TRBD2,TGTGCCAGCAGTGCCACGGGAGGGTCGGAATACGAGCAGTACTTC,CASSATGGSEYEQYF
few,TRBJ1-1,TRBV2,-,TGTGCCAGCAGTGACGGAGGTGCTGGGACTGAAGCTTTCTTT,CASSDGGAGTEAFF
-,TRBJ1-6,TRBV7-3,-,TGTGCCAGCAGCTTAGGACTGGGGGATTCACCCCTCCACTTT,CASSLGLGDSPLHF
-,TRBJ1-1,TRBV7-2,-,TGTGCCAGCAGCTCAGACAGTGGGAACACTGAAGCTTTCTTT,CASSSDSGNTEAFF
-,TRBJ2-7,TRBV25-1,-,TGTGCCAGCCGAAGAGGGCAAATTGGGAGCGAGCAGTACTTC,CASRRGQIGSEQYF
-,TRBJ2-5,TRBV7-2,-,TGTGCCAGCAGCCCCAGGGTCGGGGAGACCCAGTACTTC,CASSPRVGETQYF
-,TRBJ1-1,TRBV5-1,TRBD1,TGCGCCAGCAGCCGGGACAGGGGCGTAGCTGAAGCTTTCTTT,CASSRDRGVAEAFF
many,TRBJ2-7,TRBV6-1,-,TGTGCCAGCAGGGATCGGGAAAGCTCCTACGAGCAGTACTTC,CASRDRESSYEQYF
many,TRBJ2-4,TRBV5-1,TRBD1,TGCGCCAGCAGCCCCGATGACAGGGTCAGGTACTTC,CASSPDDRVRYF
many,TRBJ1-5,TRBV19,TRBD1,TGTGCCAGTAGTGGAGAGACAGGGGGCGACCATCAGCCCCAGCATTTT,CASSGETGGDHQPQHF
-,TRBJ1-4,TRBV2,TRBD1,TGTGCCAGCAACGGACAGGAGGGTCGAACTAATGAAAAACTGTTTTTT,CASNGQEGRTNEKLFF
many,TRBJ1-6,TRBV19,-,TGTGCCAGTAGTATCCAGGATGGAAATTCACCCCTCCACTTT,CASSIQDGNSPLHF
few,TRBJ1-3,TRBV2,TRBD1,TGTGCCAGCAGTGAGACAGGGTTTGGAAACACCATATATTTT,CASSETGFGNTIYF
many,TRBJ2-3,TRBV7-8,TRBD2,TGTGCCAGCAGTCCCGGACTAGCGGTTAGCACAGATACGCAGTATTTT,CASSPGLAVSTDTQYF
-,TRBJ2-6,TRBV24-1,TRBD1,TGTGCCACCAGTGACCGGACAGGGGGCAACGTCCTGACTTTC,CATSDRTGGNVLTF
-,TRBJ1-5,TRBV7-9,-,TGTGCCAGCAGCTTAGCGGGCCATAGCAATCAGCCCCAGCATTTT,CASSLAGHSNQPQHF
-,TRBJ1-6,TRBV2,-,TGTGCCAGCAGTACTCCAGGGAATTCACCCCTCCACTTT,CASSTPGNSPLHF
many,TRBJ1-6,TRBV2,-,TGTGCCAGCAGCCTCTGGGGGGCGAGGTCACCCCTCCACTTT,CASSLWGARSPLHF
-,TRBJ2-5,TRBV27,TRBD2,TGTGCCAGCAGGGCGGGACTAGCGGGGGCTTCGAGGGAGACCCAGTACTTC,CASRAGLAGASRETQYF
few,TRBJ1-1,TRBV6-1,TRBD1,TGTGCCAGCAGTGGAGTGGGACAGATTAACACTGAAGCTTTCTTT,CASSGVGQINTEAFF